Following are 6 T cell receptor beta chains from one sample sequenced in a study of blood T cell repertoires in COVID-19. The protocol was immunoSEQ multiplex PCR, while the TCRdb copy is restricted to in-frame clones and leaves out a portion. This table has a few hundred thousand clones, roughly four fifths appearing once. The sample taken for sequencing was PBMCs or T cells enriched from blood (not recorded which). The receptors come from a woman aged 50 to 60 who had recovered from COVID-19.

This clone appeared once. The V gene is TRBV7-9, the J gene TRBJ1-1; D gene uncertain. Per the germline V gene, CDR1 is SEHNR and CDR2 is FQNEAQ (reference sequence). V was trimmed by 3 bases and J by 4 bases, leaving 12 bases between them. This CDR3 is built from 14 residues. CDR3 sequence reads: CASSFMGRITEAFF. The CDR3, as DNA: TGTGCCAGCAGCTTTATGGGCCGGATCACTGAAGCTTTCTTT.

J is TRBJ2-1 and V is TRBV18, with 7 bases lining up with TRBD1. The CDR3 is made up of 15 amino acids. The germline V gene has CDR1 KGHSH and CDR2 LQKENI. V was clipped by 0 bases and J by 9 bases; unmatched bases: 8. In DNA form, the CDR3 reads TGTGCCAGCTCACCACCCGCAGGGGGTGGTGGTGAGCAGTTCTTC. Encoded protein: CASSPPAGGGGEQFF.

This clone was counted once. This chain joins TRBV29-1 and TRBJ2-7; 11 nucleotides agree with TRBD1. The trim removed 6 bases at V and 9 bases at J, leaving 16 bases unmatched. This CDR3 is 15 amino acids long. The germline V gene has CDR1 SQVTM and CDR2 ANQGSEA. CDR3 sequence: CSVIAPRGTGGGQYF. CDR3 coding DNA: TGCAGCGTCATCGCCCCCCGCGGGACAGGGGGGGGGCAGTACTTC.

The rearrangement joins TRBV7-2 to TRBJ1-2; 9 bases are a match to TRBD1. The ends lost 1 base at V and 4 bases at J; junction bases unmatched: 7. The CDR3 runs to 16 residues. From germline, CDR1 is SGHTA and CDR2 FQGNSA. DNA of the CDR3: TGTGCCAGCAGCTTAGGCGGGGGACAGGGTATCTATGGCTACACCTTC. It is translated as CASSLGGGQGIYGYTF.

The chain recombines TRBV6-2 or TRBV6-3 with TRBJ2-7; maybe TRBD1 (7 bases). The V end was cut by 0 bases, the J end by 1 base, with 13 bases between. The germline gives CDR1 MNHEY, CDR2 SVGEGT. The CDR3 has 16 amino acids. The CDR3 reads CASSYSRRGPSYEQYF. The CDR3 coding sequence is TGTGCCAGCAGTTACTCTCGGAGGGGGCCGTCCTACGAGCAGTACTTC.

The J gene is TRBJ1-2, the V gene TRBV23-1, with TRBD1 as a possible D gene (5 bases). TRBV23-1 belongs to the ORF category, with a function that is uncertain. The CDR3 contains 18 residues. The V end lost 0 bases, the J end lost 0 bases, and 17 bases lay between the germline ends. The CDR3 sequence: CASSQSGWGQTSNYGYTF. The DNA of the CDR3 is TGCGCCAGCAGTCAATCCGGGTGGGGCCAAACCTCTAACTATGGCTACACCTTC.